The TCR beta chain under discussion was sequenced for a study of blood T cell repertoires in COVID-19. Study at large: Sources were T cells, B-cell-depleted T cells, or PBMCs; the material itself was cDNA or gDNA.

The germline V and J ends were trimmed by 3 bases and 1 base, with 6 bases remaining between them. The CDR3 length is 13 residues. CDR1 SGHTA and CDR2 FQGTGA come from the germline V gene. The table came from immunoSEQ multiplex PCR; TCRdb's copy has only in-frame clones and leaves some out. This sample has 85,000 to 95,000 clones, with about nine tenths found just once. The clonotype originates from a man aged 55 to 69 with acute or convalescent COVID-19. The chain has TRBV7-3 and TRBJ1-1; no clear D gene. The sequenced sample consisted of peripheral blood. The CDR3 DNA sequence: TGTGCCAGCAGCTTTGGGAGGAACACTGAAGCTTTCTTT. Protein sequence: CASSFGRNTEAFF. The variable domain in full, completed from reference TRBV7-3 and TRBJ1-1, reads GAGVSQTPSNKVTEKGKYVELRCDPISGHTALYWYRQSLGQGPEFLIYFQGTGAADDSGLPNDRFFAVRPEGSVSTLKIQRTERGDSAVYLCASSFGRNTEAFFGQGTRLTVV.